Each of the 27 T cell receptor beta chains below was sequenced from the same sample in a study of identical twins. TCRdb fed the 5' RACE reads into MiXCR, producing one record per CDR3 protein. Counted here are roughly 230,000 distinct CDR3 sequences, about 8.5% occurring once; the ten biggest clones make up less than 4%. These data were also reused for a study on yellow fever vaccine responses in identical twins.

The sequenced sample consisted of CD8+ T cells sorted from blood. All receptors derive from a woman aged 18-29 years in good health.

This clonotype was counted at least ten times. This chain joins TRBV15 and TRBJ2-3, with a possible D match to TRBD1 (5 bases). The CDR3 length is 16 residues. The V end lost 0 bases, the J end lost 10 bases, and 20 bases lay between the germline ends. The germline V gene has CDR1 LNHNV and CDR2 YYDKDF (reference sequence). The CDR3 protein is CATSREASLGIGAQYF. As DNA, the CDR3 is TGTGCCACCAGCAGAGAGGCCTCCCTTGGTATAGGGGCGCAGTATTTT.

The gene calls are TRBV9 and TRBJ2-2; the D call may be TRBD1 or TRBD2 (6 bases each). Trimming cost V 1 base and J 3 bases, with 10 bases left between them. Germline loops: CDR1 SGDLS, CDR2 YYNGEE. The CDR3 runs 15 residues. CDR3 residues: CASSVTGAYTGELFF. CDR3 coding DNA: TGTGCCAGCAGCGTAACGGGGGCTTACACCGGGGAGCTGTTTTTT. Filled out from reference TRBV9 and TRBJ2-2, the complete variable domain reads DSGVTQTPKHLITATGQRVTLRCSPRSGDLSVYWYQQSLDQGLQFLIQYYNGEERAKGNILERFSAQQFPDLHSELNLSSLELGDSALYFCASSVTGAYTGELFFGEGSRLTVL.

This clonotype was counted between two and nine times. The chain recombines TRBV24-1 with TRBJ2-1, with D possibly matching TRBD1 (6 bases). Deletions cut 7 bases from V and 2 bases from J, with 32 bases between. The germline V gene has CDR1 KGHDR and CDR2 SFDVKD. This CDR3 is 21 amino acids long. As DNA, the CDR3 is TGTGCCACCAGCCGTTTAATTCCGGGACAAGAAACCGGAGACGCCTACAATGAGCAGTTCTTC. The encoded protein is CATSRLIPGQETGDAYNEQFF.

Many counts were recorded for this clonotype. The chain recombines TRBV9 with TRBJ1-1, with a possible D match to TRBD1 (5 bases). The V and J ends lost 0 bases and 2 bases respectively, with 8 bases between them. Germline CDR1 reads SGDLS; CDR2 reads YYNGEE. The CDR3 sequence is 14 residues long. The CDR3 bases are TGTGCCAGCAGCGTAGGTCAGGGTAACACTGAAGCTTTCTTT. Translation: CASSVGQGNTEAFF.

V is TRBV7-6 and J is TRBJ2-5; unclear D gene. V was pared by 5 bases and J by 5 bases, with 12 bases between. This CDR3 is 13 amino acids long. CDR1 and CDR2 (germline): SGHVS, FNYEAQ. This CDR3 is CASSAPGYETQYF. CDR3 coding DNA: TGTGCCAGCAGCGCTCCAGGATACGAGACCCAGTACTTC.

This clonotype came up a few times. The chain is built from TRBV5-1 and TRBJ2-3, with 13 bases lining up with TRBD2. The ends lost 0 bases at V and 2 bases at J; junction bases unmatched: 3. This CDR3 is 17 amino acids long. The germline CDR1 and CDR2 sequences are SGHRS and YFSETQ. The DNA for the CDR3 is TGCGCCAGCAGCTTGGTGGGACTAGCGGGGTCCACAGATACGCAGTATTTT. Its protein is CASSLVGLAGSTDTQYF.

The rearrangement joins TRBV6-1 to TRBJ2-1; 7 bases map to TRBD1. Per germline, CDR1 MNHNS and CDR2 SASEGT. This CDR3 is built from 14 residues. J was trimmed by 8 bases and V by 6 bases; bases with no gene match: 10. CDR3 bases: TGTGCCAGCAGCCCCACCGGACAGGACCATGAGCAGTTCTTC. Its translation is CASSPTGQDHEQFF.

The chain is built from TRBV4-2 and TRBJ2-3; D may correspond to TRBD1 or TRBD2 (6 bases each). CDR1 LGHNA and CDR2 YNFKEQ come from the germline V gene. V was trimmed by 0 bases and J by 4 bases, leaving 11 bases between them. The CDR3 sequence is 15 residues long. The DNA for the CDR3 is TGTGCCAGCAGCCAAGAATGGGGGGCCCCAGATACGCAGTATTTT. Its protein is CASSQEWGAPDTQYF.

The gene calls are TRBV28 and TRBJ2-1, with 7 bases that match TRBD2. Germline V CDR1 and CDR2: MDHEN, SYDVKM. The J segment lost 4 bases and the V segment lost 6 bases, leaving 12 bases of the junction unmatched. This CDR3 comprises 16 residues. CDR3 DNA sequence: TGTGCCAGCAGATACTCTCTAGCGGACTTATACAATGAGCAGTTCTTC. The encoded protein is CASRYSLADLYNEQFF.

This clonotype was recorded at least ten times. The CDR3 reads CSASTGTGTVEQYF. The CDR3 DNA follows: TGCAGCGCGTCAACCGGGACAGGGACAGTCGAGCAGTACTTC. The chain joins TRBV29-1 to TRBJ2-7, with 9 bases matching TRBD1. This CDR3 contains 14 residues. Germline V gene lookup returns CDR1 SQVTM and CDR2 ANQGSEA. The junction had 13 bases not matched to a gene; V was cut back by 7 bases and J by 6 bases.

The V and J genes are TRBV20-1 and TRBJ2-2; D is uncertain. Between the trimmed V and J ends, which lost 1 base and 6 bases, there was a span of 15 bases. Germline CDR1 and CDR2: DFQATT and SNEGSKA (reference sequence). The length of the CDR3 is 15 residues. The CDR3 DNA is TGCAGTGCTAGAGCTCGGTCCACTTTAGCCGGGGAGCTGTTTTTT. It specifies CSARARSTLAGELFF.

This clonotype was recorded a few times. The chain is built from TRBV20-1 and TRBJ2-3, with TRBD2 as a possible D gene (5 bases). The V and J ends lost 2 bases and 3 bases respectively, with 15 bases between them. CDR1 and CDR2 from the germline V gene are DFQATT and SNEGSKA (reference sequence). There are 15 residues in the CDR3. This CDR3 reads CSARSPGIRTDTQYF. The CDR3 DNA reads TGCAGTGCTAGATCTCCGGGGATTCGGACAGATACGCAGTATTTT.

In this sample, this clonotype turned up many times. The chain joins TRBV4-3 to TRBJ2-3; 11 bases agree with TRBD2. CDR3 length equals 17 residues. V was clipped by 0 bases and J by 3 bases; unmatched bases: 5. CDR1 and CDR2 from the germline V gene are LGHNA and YSLEER. CDR3 sequence reads: CASSQETSGSRTDTQYF. The CDR3 DNA reads TGCGCCAGCAGCCAAGAAACTAGCGGGAGTAGAACAGATACGCAGTATTTT.

CDR3 loop: CASSLPSRGGTDTQYF. CDR3 in DNA: TGTGCCAGCAGTCTCCCTTCCCGGGGGGGCACAGATACGCAGTATTTT. The V gene is TRBV28, the J gene TRBJ2-3; 7 bases are a match to TRBD2. Germline lookup yields CDR1 MDHEN and CDR2 SYDVKM. CDR3 length equals 16 residues. Unmatched junction bases numbered 9, after V lost 5 bases and J lost 1 base.

This clonotype was seen at least ten times. This chain joins TRBV4-3 and TRBJ2-7; D remains unclear. From germline, CDR1 is LGHNA and CDR2 YSLEER. V gave up 3 bases and J gave up 3 bases, with 15 bases separating them. This CDR3 spans 15 amino acids. CDR3 residues: CASSQDRFLSYEQYF. CDR3 coding DNA: TGCGCCAGCAGCCAGGATCGATTTTTAAGCTACGAGCAGTACTTC.

This clonotype was seen only a few times. J is TRBJ1-1 and V is TRBV7-9, with no clear D. Trimming pared 1 base from V and 4 bases from J, leaving 13 bases between. Germline assignment: CDR1 SEHNR and CDR2 FQNEAQ (reference sequence). The CDR3 spans 15 residues. CDR3 amino acids: CASSLVESGGTEAFF. The CDR3 DNA reads as TGTGCCAGCAGCTTAGTAGAGTCCGGAGGCACTGAAGCTTTCTTT.

This clonotype was detected many times. The gene calls are TRBV27 and TRBJ1-1, with 7 bases lining up with TRBD1. This CDR3 comprises 13 residues. J was trimmed by 5 bases and V by 6 bases; bases with no gene match: 6. Germline V CDR1 and CDR2: MNHEY, SMNVEV (reference sequence). CDR3 sequence reads: CASRTGSGTEAFF. CDR3 nucleotides: TGTGCCAGCAGGACAGGGTCAGGGACTGAAGCTTTCTTT.

This clonotype occurred many times. V and J are TRBV7-9 and TRBJ2-3, with a weak D call TRBD2 (5 bases). V was clipped by 5 bases and J by 6 bases, with 15 bases between them. The CDR3 spans 14 residues. CDR1 and CDR2 from the germline V gene are SEHNR and FQNEAQ (reference sequence). The CDR3 DNA sequence: TGTGCCAGCAGCGGCCTACTAGGGCCGGATACGCAGTATTTT. It codes for CASSGLLGPDTQYF.

V usage is TRBV15 and J usage is TRBJ2-1; possible D gene TRBD2, 7 bases. Trimming left V 6 bases short and J 6 bases short, with 15 bases between. The CDR3 spans 14 residues. CDR1 is LNHNV, CDR2 YYDKDF, per germline (reference sequence). CDR3 coding DNA: TGTGCCACCAGTCTGACTAGGGGGGGCAATGAGCAGTTCTTC. Amino acids: CATSLTRGGNEQFF.

This clonotype was observed a handful of times. This rearrangement joins TRBV11-3 to TRBJ2-1; 8 bases match TRBD2. The CDR3 covers 14 residues. The V and J ends lost 5 bases and 8 bases, in that order; junction bases with no gene match: 8. Per germline, CDR1 SGHNT and CDR2 YENEEA. CDR3 region: CASSRGLADHEQFF. The CDR3 DNA reads TGTGCCAGCAGCCGCGGACTAGCTGACCATGAGCAGTTCTTC.

Only a few counts were recorded for this clonotype. V usage is TRBV20-1 and J usage is TRBJ2-3; D is unclear. With 4 bases removed from V and 2 bases from J, the gap between germline ends came to 22 bases. Looked up from germline, CDR1 is DFQATT and CDR2 is SNEGSKA (reference sequence). The CDR3 has 17 residues. The CDR3 sequence is CSATSPHVAASTDTQYF. In DNA, the CDR3 is TGCAGTGCTACCTCCCCCCACGTCGCAGCTTCCACAGATACGCAGTATTTT.

This clonotype has a count of ten or more. This rearrangement joins TRBV12-3 or TRBV12-4 to TRBJ2-1, with 7 bases identical to TRBD2. V gave up 7 bases and J gave up 0 bases; unmatched junction bases: 9. CDR3 length equals 16 residues. The CDR3 spells CASTAGGGGSYNEQFF. CDR3 coding DNA: TGTGCCAGCACCGCGGGCGGGGGAGGCTCCTACAATGAGCAGTTCTTC.

The rearrangement links TRBV7-2 to TRBJ2-3; D is tentatively TRBD1 or TRBD2 (6 bases each). Per the germline V gene, CDR1 is SGHTA and CDR2 is FQGNSA. V was pared by 3 bases and J by 1 base, with 14 bases between. The CDR3 is made up of 16 amino acids. Here the CDR3 reads CASSLGAGWGTDTQYF. The CDR3 DNA is TGTGCCAGCAGCTTGGGGGCGGGATGGGGCACAGATACGCAGTATTTT.

Many counts were recorded for this clonotype. The CDR3 DNA reads TGCAGTGCTAGGGGACAGGGCTACGAGCAGTACTTC. It is translated as CSARGQGYEQYF. The V and J genes are TRBV20-1 and TRBJ2-7; 9 bases align to TRBD1. This CDR3 has 12 amino acids. The V and J ends lost 3 bases and 3 bases, in that order; junction bases with no gene match: 0. Looked up from germline, CDR1 is DFQATT and CDR2 is SNEGSKA (reference sequence).

This clonotype was counted only a few times. The chain recombines TRBV20-1 with TRBJ1-4; a possible D gene is TRBD1 (5 bases). The V and J ends lost 0 bases and 8 bases respectively, with 13 bases between them. The CDR3 covers 14 residues. Germline CDR1 is DFQATT and CDR2 is SNEGSKA (reference sequence). CDR3 coding DNA: TGCAGTGCTAGAGATCGTGGAGGGGTAGAAAAACTGTTTTTT. Amino acids: CSARDRGGVEKLFF.

This clonotype was seen more than once but under ten times. This chain uses TRBV19 with TRBJ2-7; D unresolved. Germline loops: CDR1 LNHDA, CDR2 SQIVND (reference sequence). This CDR3 spans 13 amino acids. V was cut by 6 bases and J by 2 bases, with 11 bases left in between. In DNA, the CDR3 is TGTGCCAGTAGGTTAAAGGAGACCTACGAGCAGTACTTC. This sequence encodes CASRLKETYEQYF.

This clonotype has a handful of counts. The genes are TRBV28 and TRBJ1-1; no clear D gene. This CDR3 region has 14 residues. Germline lookup yields CDR1 MDHEN and CDR2 SYDVKM. V lost 3 bases and J 0 bases, leaving 8 bases between the germline ends. The CDR3 loop is CASSFGDMNTEAFF. In DNA form, the CDR3 reads TGTGCCAGCAGTTTTGGAGATATGAACACTGAAGCTTTCTTT.